Listed here are 28 T cell receptor beta chains from one sample, sequenced in a study of graft-versus-host responses after intestinal transplantation (dated by TCRdb to the early 2020s). The library was built by means of the immunoSEQ multiplex PCR assay. TCRdb took over this immuneACCESS table, retaining in-frame rearrangements with V and J assigned. Such tables are incomplete; in checked studies, under half of the missing clones stem from an unresolved V gene, and the remainder is unexplained. The table for this sample lists 5,000 to 6,500 clones; approximately 70% of them were counted only once. Clones ranked in the top ten supply 37% of the sample. Here the sequenced sample was PBMCs, taken just under 330 days after intestinal transplant. These receptors all come from a human patient who received an intestinal transplant, so some T cells may come from the graft donor.

CDR3 nucleotide sequence: TGCGCCAGCAGCGTGGGGATGGGGTTCGATGAGCAGTTCTTC. Its translation: CASSVGMGFDEQFF. The rearrangement joins TRBV5-1 to TRBJ2-1, with no clear D. V shed 4 bases and J shed 8 bases, with 16 bases lying between them. The CDR3 is made up of 14 amino acids. Germline V lookup: CDR1 SGHRS, CDR2 YFSETQ.

V and J are TRBV7-2 and TRBJ2-2; TRBD1 might be the D (5 bases). V lost 6 bases, J lost 1 base, and 12 bases lay in between. The length of the CDR3 is 15 residues. Germline V gene lookup returns CDR1 SGHTA and CDR2 FQGNSA. This CDR3 reads CASRDNLRNTGELFF. The CDR3 region has the DNA TGTGCCAGCAGGGACAATTTGCGGAACACCGGGGAGCTGTTTTTT.

The rearrangement links TRBV7-6 to TRBJ2-2; a weak D match, TRBD1 (5 bases). Germline V gene data show CDR1 as SGHVS and CDR2 as FNYEAQ. The CDR3 is made up of 14 amino acids. The V and J ends lost 2 bases and 3 bases respectively, with 7 bases between them. The CDR3: CASSLNRHTGELFF. CDR3 nucleotides: TGTGCCAGCAGCTTAAACAGGCACACCGGGGAGCTGTTTTTT.

This clone was seen a single time. The chain employs TRBV12-2 and TRBJ2-7; the table's D call TRBD1 went unverified against the DNA. TRBV12-2 is annotated as a pseudogene. The length of the CDR3 is 17 residues. This CDR3 reads CASRLAIRDNAGYEQYF. CDR3 nucleotide sequence: TGTGCAAGTCGCTTAGCGATCAGGGACAACGCGGGCTACGAGCAGTACTTC.

This clone was observed once. This chain uses TRBV2 with TRBJ2-3, with TRBD2 matching over 8 bases. This CDR3 has 18 amino acids. Per germline, CDR1 SNHLY and CDR2 FYNNEI. The junction had 16 bases not matched to a gene; V was cut back by 6 bases and J by 2 bases. CDR3 loop: CASRPKSGGGPVTDTQYF. Here the CDR3 DNA reads TGTGCCAGCAGACCAAAGAGTGGCGGGGGGCCAGTCACAGATACGCAGTATTTT.

This clone is a singleton in its sample. This chain connects TRBV5-4 to TRBJ2-5; D ambiguous. The V and J ends lost 2 bases and 4 bases respectively, with 21 bases between them. This CDR3 is built from 17 residues. Germline loops: CDR1 SGHNT, CDR2 YYREEE (reference sequence). This CDR3 is CASSFSNDAAPPETQYF. The CDR3 region has the DNA TGTGCCAGCAGCTTCTCGAATGACGCTGCACCCCCAGAGACCCAGTACTTC. The entire variable domain, with the rest obtained from reference TRBV5-4 and TRBJ2-5, is as follows: ETGVTQSPTHLIKTRGQQVTLRCSSQSGHNTVSWYQQALGQGPQFIFQYYREEENGRGNFPPRFSGLQFPNYSSELNVNALELDDSALYLCASSFSNDAAPPETQYFGPGTRLLVL.

The chain carries TRBV11-2 and TRBJ1-2; 7 bases align to TRBD1. V dropped 1 base and J dropped 9; count of bases not matched to a gene: 8. The CDR3 is 14 residues long. CDR1 is SGHAT and CDR2 is FQNNGV in the germline V gene. The CDR3 sequence: CASSLAGQEFRYTF. Here the CDR3 DNA reads TGTGCCAGCAGCTTAGCCGGACAGGAGTTTCGCTACACCTTC.

The rearrangement links TRBV6-5 to TRBJ1-3; 7 positions agree with TRBD1. J was trimmed by 2 bases and V by 1 base; bases with no gene match: 5. This CDR3 is built from 16 residues. Germline-derived CDR1 and CDR2 are MNHEY and SVGAGI. CDR3 amino acids: CASSYFRQGPGNTIYF. DNA of the CDR3: TGTGCCAGCAGTTACTTTAGACAGGGACCTGGAAACACCATATATTTT.

The V and J genes are TRBV10-2 and TRBJ1-2; D remains ambiguous. The V gene lost 0 bases and the J gene lost 4 bases, with 15 bases spanning the gap. Looked up from germline, CDR1 is WSHSY and CDR2 is SAAADI. The CDR3 runs to 16 residues. CDR3 DNA sequence: TGCGCCAGCAGTGAGTCGACGCCTCCTATGGGCTATGGCTACACCTTC. It codes for CASSESTPPMGYGYTF.

The rearrangement uses TRBV12-5 and TRBJ2-3, with D possibly TRBD1 on 5 matching bases. Germline-derived CDR1 and CDR2 are LGHNT and FRNRAP. This CDR3 spans 15 amino acids. V was cut by 1 base and J by 2 bases, with 10 bases left in between. CDR3: CASGLGQSPTDTQYF. CDR3 sequence (DNA): TGTGCTAGTGGTTTGGGACAGAGCCCCACAGATACGCAGTATTTT.

This chain connects TRBV6-6 to TRBJ1-6; D unclear. The V gene lost 5 bases and the J gene lost 0 bases, with 5 bases spanning the gap. The CDR3 extends over 14 amino acids. Per germline, CDR1 MNHNY and CDR2 SVGAGI (reference sequence). CDR3 residues: CASSTTSYNSPLHF. The DNA of the CDR3 is TGTGCCAGCAGTACGACCTCCTATAATTCACCCCTCCACTTT.

This chain uses TRBV19 with TRBJ2-1, with TRBD2 matching 9 bases. V lost 10 bases and J lost 1; bases outside the gene matches: 5. Germline CDR1 LNHDA, CDR2 SQIVND (reference sequence). The CDR3 sequence is 14 residues long. The CDR3 nucleotides read TGTGCCACCCTTAGCGGGGGATCCTACAATGAGCAGTTCTTC. Protein product: CATLSGGSYNEQFF.

V and J are TRBV25-1 and TRBJ1-6; a possible D gene is TRBD1 (6 bases). V was cut by 3 bases and J by 9 bases, with 15 bases left in between. The CDR3 has 15 amino acids. CDR1 is MGHDK and CDR2 is SYGVNS in the germline V gene. DNA for the CDR3: TGTGCCAGCAGTGAGGGGGCAGGGGATGTTTCACCCCTCCACTTT. It translates to CASSEGAGDVSPLHF. Complete variable domain (other parts from reference TRBV25-1 and TRBJ1-6): EADIYQTPRYLVIGTGKKITLECSQTMGHDKMYWYQQDPGMELHLIHYSYGVNSTEKGDLSSESTVSRIRTEHFPLTLESARPSHTSQYLCASSEGAGDVSPLHFGNGTRLTVT.

The chain couples TRBV7-9 to TRBJ1-5, with 7 bases identical to TRBD1. V was clipped by 5 bases and J by 5 bases; unmatched bases: 6. CDR1 and CDR2 (germline): SEHNR, FQNEAQ (reference sequence). The CDR3 sequence is 14 residues long. CDR3 bases: TGTGCCAGCAGCCCGGGACAGAGGGATCAGCCCCAGCATTTT. Protein: CASSPGQRDQPQHF.

The chain recombines TRBV10-2 with TRBJ1-2, with D perhaps matching TRBD1 (5 bases). The CDR3 is 13 residues long. Trimming cost V 7 bases and J 3 bases, with 12 bases left between them. Germline values: CDR1 WSHSY, CDR2 SAAADI. CDR3 loop: CASTPGGYYGYTF. The CDR3 bases are TGCGCCAGCACCCCTGGGGGGTACTATGGCTACACCTTC.

V is TRBV5-1 and J is TRBJ2-7; 7 positions agree with TRBD1. Germline V lookup: CDR1 SGHRS, CDR2 YFSETQ. This CDR3 has 15 residues. J lost 6 bases, V lost 3 bases, and 12 bases had no gene match. The CDR3: CASSSGGRGTVEQYF. The CDR3 region has the DNA TGCGCCAGCAGCTCCGGCGGCAGGGGGACAGTCGAGCAGTACTTC.

The rearrangement links TRBV11-3 to TRBJ1-1; D call uncertain. This CDR3 contains 13 residues. In germline, CDR1 is SGHNT, CDR2 YENEEA. Trimming cost V 3 bases and J 3 bases, with 8 bases left between them. The CDR3 nucleotides are TGTGCCAGCAGCTTCCTCATGCACACTGAAGCTTTCTTT. It encodes CASSFLMHTEAFF.

V is TRBV28 and J is TRBJ1-1; weak D call: TRBD1 (5 bases). There are 14 residues in the CDR3. CDR1 and CDR2 from the germline V gene are MDHEN and SYDVKM. V lost 6 bases and J 5 bases, leaving 16 bases between the germline ends. The CDR3 DNA reads as TGTGCCAGCAGCGTGTTGGGGGGAGGAACTGAAGCTTTCTTT. Amino acid sequence: CASSVLGGGTEAFF.

J is TRBJ2-2 and V is TRBV7-8; the D is unclear. This CDR3 contains 16 residues. The ends were cut back, 1 base at V and 0 bases at J, with 9 bases in the middle. From germline, CDR1 is SGHVS and CDR2 FQNEAQ. The CDR3 sequence: CASSLVRDPNTGELFF. The CDR3, as DNA: TGTGCCAGCAGCTTAGTTAGAGACCCGAACACCGGGGAGCTGTTTTTT.

V is TRBV4-3 and J is TRBJ1-5; no definite D call. The CDR3 loop spans 15 amino acids. CDR1 LGHNA and CDR2 YSLEER come from the germline V gene. Deletions cut 0 bases from V and 5 bases from J, with 11 bases between. Here the CDR3 reads CASSQDRGQDQPQHF. DNA for the CDR3: TGCGCCAGCAGCCAAGATCGAGGGCAGGATCAGCCCCAGCATTTT.

The V call is TRBV5-1, the J call TRBJ1-2; D is uncertain. Looked up from germline, CDR1 is SGHRS and CDR2 is YFSETQ. V lost 4 bases, J lost 4 bases, and 11 bases lay in between. The CDR3 is made up of 13 amino acids. The CDR3 is CASSLDVAYGYTF. CDR3 DNA: TGCGCCAGCAGCCTGGACGTCGCCTATGGCTACACCTTC.

The chain couples TRBV19 to TRBJ1-1; possible D gene TRBD1, 6 bases. CDR1 is LNHDA and CDR2 is SQIVND in the germline V gene (reference sequence). The CDR3 contains 15 residues. V shed 5 bases and J shed 6 bases, with 19 bases lying between them. The CDR3 bases are TGTGCCAGTAGTGAGACGACAGGAGGGGGACCTGAAGCTTTCTTT. It translates to CASSETTGGGPEAFF.

This clone was seen just once. This chain links TRBV18 with TRBJ1-2; tentatively, D is TRBD1 (5 bases). Trimming cost V 0 bases and J 7 bases, with 12 bases left between them. Germline loops: CDR1 KGHSH, CDR2 LQKENI. This CDR3 region has 14 residues. CDR3 bases: TGTGCCAGCTCACCACCGTTAACAGGAGGTGGCTACACCTTC. It translates to CASSPPLTGGGYTF.

This chain uses TRBV5-6 with TRBJ1-2; D may be TRBD1 (5 bases). V gave up 4 bases and J gave up 6 bases, with 19 bases separating them. The length of the CDR3 is 15 residues. CDR1 and CDR2 (germline): SGHDT, YYEEEE. The CDR3 sequence: CASSRRSRQPHGYTF. The CDR3 coding sequence is TGTGCCAGCAGCCGCAGATCCAGACAGCCCCATGGCTACACCTTC.

The chain links TRBV11-3 to TRBJ2-1; 7 nucleotides agree with TRBD2. Trimming took 5 bases from V and 4 from J; bases not matched to a gene: 8. CDR1 SGHNT and CDR2 YENEEA come from the germline V gene. The CDR3 spans 15 residues. The DNA for the CDR3 is TGTGCCAGCAGCAGCGGGACGGACCTGTACAATGAGCAGTTCTTC. Its translation is CASSSGTDLYNEQFF.

The chain employs TRBV7-2 and TRBJ1-2, with D maybe TRBD1 (5 bases). Between the trimmed V and J ends, which lost 0 bases and 5 bases, there was a span of 16 bases. Per the germline V gene, CDR1 is SGHTA and CDR2 is FQGNSA. This CDR3 has 16 amino acids. The CDR3 is CASSLAGAGIEYGYTF. The CDR3 DNA follows: TGTGCCAGCAGCTTAGCCGGGGCAGGGATAGAATATGGCTACACCTTC.

V usage is TRBV7-6 and J usage is TRBJ2-5; tentative D call: TRBD1 (5 bases). The J call is doubtful: the DNA matches TRBJ2-7 better. The CDR3 is 14 residues long. Germline values: CDR1 SGHVS, CDR2 FNYEAQ. The CDR3 protein is CASSSGAGRYEQYF. The DNA of the CDR3 is TGTGCCAGCAGCTCTGGGGCAGGGCGGTACGAGCAGTACTTC.

The chain recombines TRBV7-8 with TRBJ1-2; the D is unclear. Germline V gene sequence: CDR1 SGHVS, CDR2 FQNEAQ. The CDR3 length is 13 residues. Trimming left V 2 bases short and J 4 bases short, with 8 bases between. The CDR3 nucleotides read TGTGCCAGCAGCTTATCCGGCCTCTATGGCTACACCTTC. This codes for CASSLSGLYGYTF.